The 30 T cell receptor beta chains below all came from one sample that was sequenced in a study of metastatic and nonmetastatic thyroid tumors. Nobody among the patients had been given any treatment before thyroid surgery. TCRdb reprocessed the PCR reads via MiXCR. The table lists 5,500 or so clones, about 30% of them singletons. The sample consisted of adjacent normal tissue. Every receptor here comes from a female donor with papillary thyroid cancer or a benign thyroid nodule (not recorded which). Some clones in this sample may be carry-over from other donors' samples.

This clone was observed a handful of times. CDR3 residues: CASSFPGHSNQPQHF. CDR3 sequence (DNA): TGTGCCAGCAGTTTTCCGGGGCATAGCAATCAGCCCCAGCATTTT. The rearrangement joins TRBV28 to TRBJ1-5; D possibly corresponds to TRBD1 (5 bases). Trimming removed 3 bases from V and 0 bases from J, with 9 bases in between. CDR1 is MDHEN and CDR2 is SYDVKM in the germline V gene. CDR3 length: 15 residues.

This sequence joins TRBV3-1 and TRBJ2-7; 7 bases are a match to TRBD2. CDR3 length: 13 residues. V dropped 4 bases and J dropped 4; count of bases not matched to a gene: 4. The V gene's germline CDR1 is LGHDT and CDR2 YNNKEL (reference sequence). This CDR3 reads CASSREAGYEQYF. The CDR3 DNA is TGTGCCAGCAGCCGAGAAGCGGGATACGAGCAGTACTTC.

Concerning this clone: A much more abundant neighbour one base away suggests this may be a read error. The CDR3 protein is CSASSRDGSCYEQYF. CDR3 sequence (DNA): TGCAGTGCCAGCAGCCGGGACGGGAGCTGCTACGAGCAGTACTTC. The V call is TRBV20-1, the J call TRBJ2-7; D may be TRBD2 (6 bases). The V end was cut by 6 bases, the J end by 3 bases, with 21 bases between. This CDR3 contains 15 residues. The germline V gene has CDR1 DFQATT and CDR2 SNEGSKA (reference sequence).

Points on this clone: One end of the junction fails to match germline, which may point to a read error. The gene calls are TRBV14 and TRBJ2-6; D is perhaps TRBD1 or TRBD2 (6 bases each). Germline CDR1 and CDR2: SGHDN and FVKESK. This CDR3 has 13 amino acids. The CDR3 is CASSRRGANVPTF. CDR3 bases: TGTGCCAGCAGCCGGAGGGGGGCCAACGTCCCGACTTTC.

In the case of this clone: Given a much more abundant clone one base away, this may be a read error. Here the CDR3 reads CASSQGTRLGQYF. CDR3 DNA: TGTGCCAGCAGCCAAGGGACCCGTTTGGGGCAGTATTTT. J is TRBJ2-5 and V is TRBV7-8; D assignment may be TRBD1 or TRBD2 (5 bases each). The DNA end is more similar to TRBJ2-3, so the J call may be wrong. Germline lookup yields CDR1 SGHVS and CDR2 FQNEAQ. The CDR3 has 13 amino acids.

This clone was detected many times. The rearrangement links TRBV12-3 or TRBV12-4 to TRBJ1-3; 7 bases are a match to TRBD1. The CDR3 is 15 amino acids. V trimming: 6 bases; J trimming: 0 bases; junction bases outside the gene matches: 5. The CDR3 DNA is TGTGCCAGCAGGACAGGGAGCCTCTCTGGAAACACCATATATTTT. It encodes CASRTGSLSGNTIYF.

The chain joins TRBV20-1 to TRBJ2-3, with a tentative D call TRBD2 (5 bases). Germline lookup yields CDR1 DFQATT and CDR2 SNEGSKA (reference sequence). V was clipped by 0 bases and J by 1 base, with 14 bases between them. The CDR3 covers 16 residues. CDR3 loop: CSARDSASWGTDTQYF. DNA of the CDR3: TGCAGTGCTAGAGATAGCGCTAGTTGGGGCACAGATACGCAGTATTTT.

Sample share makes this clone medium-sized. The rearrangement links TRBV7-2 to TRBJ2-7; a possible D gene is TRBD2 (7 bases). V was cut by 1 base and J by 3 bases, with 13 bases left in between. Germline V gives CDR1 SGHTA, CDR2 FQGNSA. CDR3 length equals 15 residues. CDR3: CASSLGIGGGYEQYF. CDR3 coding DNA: TGTGCCAGCAGCTTAGGGATAGGGGGGGGCTACGAGCAGTACTTC. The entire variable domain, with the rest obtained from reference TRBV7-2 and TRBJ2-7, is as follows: GAGVSQSPSNKVTEKGKDVELRCDPISGHTALYWYRQSLGQGLEFLIYFQGNSAPDKSGLPSDRFSAERTGGSVSTLTIQRTQQEDSAVYLCASSLGIGGGYEQYFGPGTRLTVT.

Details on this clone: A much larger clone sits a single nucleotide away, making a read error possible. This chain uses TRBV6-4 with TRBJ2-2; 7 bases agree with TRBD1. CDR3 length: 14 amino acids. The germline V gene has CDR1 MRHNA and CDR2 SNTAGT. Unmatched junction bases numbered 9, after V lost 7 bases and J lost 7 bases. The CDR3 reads CASNNPDRSGELFF. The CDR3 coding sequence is TGTGCCAGCAATAATCCGGACAGGAGCGGGGAGCTGTTTTTT.

The CDR3 protein is CASSEGGTGLETYEQYF. CDR3 nucleotides: TGTGCCAGCAGTGAAGGGGGGACAGGGTTGGAAACCTACGAGCAGTACTTC. V is TRBV2 and J is TRBJ2-7; 9 bases match TRBD1. The CDR3 is made up of 17 amino acids. V shed 1 base and J 2 bases; nucleotides not matched to a gene: 9. Germline V CDR1 and CDR2: SNHLY, FYNNEI.

Written as DNA, the CDR3 is TGCGCCAGCAGCTTGGGGGGGGCCACGCAGCTGTTTTTT. It encodes CASSLGGATQLFF. This chain connects TRBV5-1 to TRBJ2-2, with D perhaps assigned TRBD1 or TRBD2 (6 bases each). In germline, CDR1 is SGHRS, CDR2 YFSETQ. The CDR3 consists of 13 residues. Trimming took 0 bases from V and 12 from J, leaving 12 bases between them.

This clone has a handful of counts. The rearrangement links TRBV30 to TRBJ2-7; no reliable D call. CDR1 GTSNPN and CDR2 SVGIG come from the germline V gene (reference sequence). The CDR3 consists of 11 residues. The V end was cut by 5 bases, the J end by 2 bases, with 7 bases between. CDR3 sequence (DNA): TGTGCCTGGCAAACAGCCTACGAGCAGTACTTC. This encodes CAWQTAYEQYF. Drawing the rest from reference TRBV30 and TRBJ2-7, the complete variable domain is SQTIHQWPATLVQPVGSPLSLECTVEGTSNPNLYWYRQAAGRGLQLLFYSVGIGQISSEVPQNLSASRPQDRQFILSSKKLLLSDSGFYLCAWQTAYEQYFGPGTRLTVT.

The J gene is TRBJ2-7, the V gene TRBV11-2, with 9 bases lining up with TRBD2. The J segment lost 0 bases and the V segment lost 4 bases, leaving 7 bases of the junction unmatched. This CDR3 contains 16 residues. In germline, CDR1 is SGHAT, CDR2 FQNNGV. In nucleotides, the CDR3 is TGTGCCAGCAGCTCTTCTAGCGGGATAAACTCCTACGAGCAGTACTTC. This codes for CASSSSSGINSYEQYF.

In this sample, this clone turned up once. This CDR3 is CSALPVTSGYNEQFF. The CDR3 region has the DNA TGCAGTGCCCTCCCGGTGACTAGCGGTTACAATGAGCAGTTCTTC. The V and J genes are TRBV20-1 and TRBJ2-1; TRBD2 aligns across 9 bases. Germline-derived CDR1 and CDR2 are DFQATT and SNEGSKA (reference sequence). CDR3 size: 15 residues. The V segment lost 6 bases and the J segment 4 bases; nucleotides outside the gene matches: 10.

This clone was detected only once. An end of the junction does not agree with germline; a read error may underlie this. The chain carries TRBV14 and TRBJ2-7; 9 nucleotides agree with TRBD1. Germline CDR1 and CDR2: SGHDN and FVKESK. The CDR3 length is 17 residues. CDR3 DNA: TGTGCCAACAGCCCCCGATCGGGACAGGGTTTCTCCTACGAGCAGTACTTC. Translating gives CANSPRSGQGFSYEQYF.

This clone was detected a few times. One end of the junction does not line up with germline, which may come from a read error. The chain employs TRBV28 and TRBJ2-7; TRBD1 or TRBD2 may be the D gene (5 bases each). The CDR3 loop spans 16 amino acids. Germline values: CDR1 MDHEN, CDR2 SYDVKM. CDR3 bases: TGTGCCGGCAGTCAGCTTTTGGGGACCACCGCCTACGAGCAGTACTTC. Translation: CAGSQLLGTTAYEQYF. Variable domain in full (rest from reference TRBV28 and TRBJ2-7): DVKVTQSSRYLVKRTGEKVFLECVQDMDHENMFWYRQDPGLGLRLIYFSYDVKMKEKGDIPEGYSVSREKKERFSLILESASTNQTSMYLCAGSQLLGTTAYEQYFGPGTRLTVT.

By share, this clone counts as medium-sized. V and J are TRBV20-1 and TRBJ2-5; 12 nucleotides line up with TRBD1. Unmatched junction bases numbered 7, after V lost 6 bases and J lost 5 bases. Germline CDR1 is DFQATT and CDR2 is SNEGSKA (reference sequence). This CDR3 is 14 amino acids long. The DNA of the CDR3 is TGCAGTGCCAGCCGGGGGACAGGGGGCGAGACCCAGTACTTC. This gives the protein CSASRGTGGETQYF.

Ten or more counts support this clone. This CDR3 reads CASSQSRQEETQYF. CDR3 DNA: TGTGCCAGCAGCCAATCCCGTCAGGAAGAGACCCAGTACTTC. The V gene is TRBV16, the J gene TRBJ2-5, with no clear D. CDR1 KGHSY and CDR2 FQNENV come from the germline V gene. V gave up 0 bases and J gave up 3 bases, with 8 bases separating them. This CDR3 spans 14 amino acids.

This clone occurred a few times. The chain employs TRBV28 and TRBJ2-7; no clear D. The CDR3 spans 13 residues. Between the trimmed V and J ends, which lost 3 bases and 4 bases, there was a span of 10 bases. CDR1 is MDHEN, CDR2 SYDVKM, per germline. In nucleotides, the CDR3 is TGTGCCAGCAGTTTCGCTTGGGATTACGAGCAGTACTTC. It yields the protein CASSFAWDYEQYF.

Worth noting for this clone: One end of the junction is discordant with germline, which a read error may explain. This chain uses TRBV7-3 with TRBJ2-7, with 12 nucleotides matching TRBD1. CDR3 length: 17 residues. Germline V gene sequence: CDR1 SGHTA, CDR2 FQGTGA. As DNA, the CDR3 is TGTGCCAGCAGCTTAGGCCAGGGTGGGACAGGGGGCTACGATCAGTACTTC. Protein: CASSLGQGGTGGYDQYF.

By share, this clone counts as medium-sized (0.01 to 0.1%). The CDR3 sequence: CASSLADTQYF. The CDR3 region has the DNA TGTGCCAGCAGCTTAGCAGATACGCAGTATTTT. The chain combines TRBV7-9 with TRBJ2-3, with D unresolved. CDR3 length: 11 residues. Per the germline V gene, CDR1 is SEHNR and CDR2 is FQNEAQ (reference sequence). The V gene lost 0 bases and the J gene lost 5 bases, with 0 bases spanning the gap.

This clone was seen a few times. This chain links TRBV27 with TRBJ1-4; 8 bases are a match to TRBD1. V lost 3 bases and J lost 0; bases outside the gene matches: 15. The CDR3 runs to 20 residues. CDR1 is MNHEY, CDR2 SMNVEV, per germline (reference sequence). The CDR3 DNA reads TGTGCCAGCAGTTTTTCCCCCTTTCGGACAGGGACTGCAACTAATGAAAAACTGTTTTTT. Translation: CASSFSPFRTGTATNEKLFF.

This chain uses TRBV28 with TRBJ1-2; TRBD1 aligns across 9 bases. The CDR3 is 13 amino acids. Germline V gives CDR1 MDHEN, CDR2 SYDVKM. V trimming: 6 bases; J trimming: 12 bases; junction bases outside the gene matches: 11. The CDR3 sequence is CASSSQGTGLDTF. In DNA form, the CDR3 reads TGTGCCAGCAGCTCACAAGGGACAGGGTTGGACACCTTC.

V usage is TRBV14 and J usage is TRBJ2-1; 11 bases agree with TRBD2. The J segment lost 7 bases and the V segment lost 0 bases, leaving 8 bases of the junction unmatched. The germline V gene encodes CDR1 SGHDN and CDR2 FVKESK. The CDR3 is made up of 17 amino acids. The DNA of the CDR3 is TGTGCCAGCAGCCAAGACCTACGACTAGCGGGAAGTAATGAGCAGTTCTTC. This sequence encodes CASSQDLRLAGSNEQFF.

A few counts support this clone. The CDR3 DNA follows: TGTGCCAGCGAAGCGGGGGGGCAAGAGACCCAGTACTTC. Protein: CASEAGGQETQYF. The genes are TRBV6-1 and TRBJ2-5, with TRBD2 identical over 10 bases. There are 13 residues in the CDR3. Germline assignment: CDR1 MNHNS and CDR2 SASEGT. The V segment lost 8 bases and the J segment 2 bases; nucleotides outside the gene matches: 2.

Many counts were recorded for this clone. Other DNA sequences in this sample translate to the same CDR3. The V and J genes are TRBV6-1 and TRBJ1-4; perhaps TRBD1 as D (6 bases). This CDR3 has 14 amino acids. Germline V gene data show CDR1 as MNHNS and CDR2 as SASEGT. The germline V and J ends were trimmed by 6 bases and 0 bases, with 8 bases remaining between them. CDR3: CASSRQATNEKLFF. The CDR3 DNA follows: TGTGCCAGCAGCCGACAGGCAACTAATGAAAAACTGTTTTTT.

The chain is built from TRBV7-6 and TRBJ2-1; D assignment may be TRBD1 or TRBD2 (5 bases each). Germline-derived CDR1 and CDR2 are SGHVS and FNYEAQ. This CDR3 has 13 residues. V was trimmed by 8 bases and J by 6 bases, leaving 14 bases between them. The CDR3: CASSQRGVNEQFF. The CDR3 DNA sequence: TGTGCCAGCTCCCAAAGGGGAGTCAATGAGCAGTTCTTC.

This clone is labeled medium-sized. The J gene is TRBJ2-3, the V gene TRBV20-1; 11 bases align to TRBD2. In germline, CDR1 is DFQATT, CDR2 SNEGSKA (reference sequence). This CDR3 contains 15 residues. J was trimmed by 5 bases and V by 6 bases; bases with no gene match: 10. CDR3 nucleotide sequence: TGCAGTGCGGTAACTAGCGGGAGAAAAGGAGATACGCAGTATTTT. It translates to CSAVTSGRKGDTQYF.

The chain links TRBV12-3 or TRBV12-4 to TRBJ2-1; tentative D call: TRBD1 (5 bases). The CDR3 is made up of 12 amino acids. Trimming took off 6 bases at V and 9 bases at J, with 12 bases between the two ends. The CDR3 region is CASRTAGSEQFF. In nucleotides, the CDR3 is TGTGCCAGCAGGACAGCCGGCAGTGAGCAGTTCTTC.

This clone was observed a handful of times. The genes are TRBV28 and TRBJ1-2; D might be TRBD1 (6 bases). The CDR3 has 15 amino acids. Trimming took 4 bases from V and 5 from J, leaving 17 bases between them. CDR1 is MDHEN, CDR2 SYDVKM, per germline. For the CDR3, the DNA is TGTGCCAGCAGTTCGAAGGGGGGGAGGTTTTATGGCTACACCTTC. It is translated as CASSSKGGRFYGYTF.